This T cell receptor beta chain was obtained from a study of cytomegalovirus exposure and HLA in healthy donors (dated by TCRdb to 2016 to 2017). About the study as a whole: A later analysis indicated that the 100 to 150 validation repertoires were generated on the platform also employed for the roughly 720 repertoires of the first cohort. The study aimed to test whether cataloging public T cell receptors could reveal signatures of past pathogen exposure. In addition to the first cohort of approximately 650 subjects, a separate validation cohort of 130 or so different subjects was used. To predict cytomegalovirus infection status, the study brought together high-throughput TCR immunosequencing, statistical association of individual TCRs with disease status, and machine learning.

Overall study results and their limits: According to the authors, the approach could potentially be generalized to other disease states and immunological phenotypes. A few of the identified cytomegalovirus-associated TCR beta chains were confirmed in vitro to be specific for cytomegalovirus antigens. Most TCR sequences were observed very rarely across donors, whereas some public TCRs were present in many individuals. A later analysis lacked HLA typing for the validation cohort, so it scored co-occurrence in that cohort across all 120 or so repertoires. A total of some 180 TCR beta chains were listed by the study as associated with cytomegalovirus. Of the cluster scores, approximately 94% were above 0 in a later analysis, which found that TCRs clustered in the first cohort also tended to co-occur in the 110 or so validation repertoires. The classifier was reported to diagnose cytomegalovirus status with high specificity and sensitivity in both the original and validation cohorts.

This clone showed up just once. Its antigen remains unidentified. Base qualities are missing; no much larger clone stands one base away. The library was obtained by the immunoSEQ multiplex PCR assay. The authors' pipeline ran thus. A statistical classification framework was built to diagnose cytomegalovirus status from the catalog of TCR beta chain sequences. TCRdb took this table from immuneACCESS and kept in-frame rearrangements with V and J called. Such tables lack part of the clones; where checked against another copy, unresolved V genes explain under half of the gap, and the rest is unexplained. From that table come the V and J calls and clone size; the DNA was used to work out D and trimming. This sample has hundreds of thousands of clones in its table, and 88% of those were observed once. Approximately 0.88% of the sample belongs to the ten largest clones. The donors were included in the validation cohort of over a hundred subjects, a group kept apart from the roughly 730-subject first cohort.

The sample taken for sequencing was PBMCs. The origin of this receptor is a woman between 18 and 29 years old in good health and CMV-seronegative.

The nucleotide sequence is given as TGTGCCAGCAGCTTAGGCTGGGACAACCCCTCCAATGAGCAGTTCTTC. It encodes CASSLGWDNPSNEQFF. The V and J genes are TRBV11-3 and TRBJ2-1; a weak D assignment points to TRBD1 (6 bases agree). Sequences SGHNT (CDR1) and YENEEA (CDR2) are obtained from the germline V gene. V was cut back by 1 base and J by 6 bases, leaving a gap of 16 bases between them. The CDR3 has 16 amino acids, counting the end cysteine and phenylalanine. Left in the record is the CDR3 DNA by itself, 48 bases read in frame from the first base.